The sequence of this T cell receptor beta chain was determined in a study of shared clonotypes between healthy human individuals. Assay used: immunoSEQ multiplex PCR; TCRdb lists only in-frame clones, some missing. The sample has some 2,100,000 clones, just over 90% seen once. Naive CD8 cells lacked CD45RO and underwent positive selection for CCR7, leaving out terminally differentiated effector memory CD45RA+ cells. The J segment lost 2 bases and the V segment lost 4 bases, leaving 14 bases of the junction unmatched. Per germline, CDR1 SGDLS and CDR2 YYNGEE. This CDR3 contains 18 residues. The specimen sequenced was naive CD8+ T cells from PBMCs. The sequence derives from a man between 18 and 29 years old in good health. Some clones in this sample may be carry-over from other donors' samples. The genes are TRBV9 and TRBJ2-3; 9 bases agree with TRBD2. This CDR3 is CASSNPALGTSPTDTQYF. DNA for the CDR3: TGTGCCAGCAGCAACCCAGCCCTGGGGACTAGCCCCACAGATACGCAGTATTTT.